What follows is one TCR beta chain and its context. This entry belongs to a study of shared T cell receptors in the human thymus. Method: immunoSEQ multiplex PCR; TCRdb's copy keeps in-frame clones and lacks some. Of 700,000 or so clones listed, approximately 83% are singletons. The CDR3 extends over 15 amino acids. V shed 2 bases, J shed 3 bases, and the junction held 6 bases outside the gene matches. Germline V CDR1 and CDR2: KGHSH, LQKENI. The sample also formed part of further work on human thymus T cells. Per that paper: The study used thymus tissue resected during corrective heart surgery. Related research reported highly overlapping thymic repertoires among unrelated individuals.

The V and J genes are TRBV18 and TRBJ2-5, with TRBD2 identical over 7 bases. This clonotype originated in a girl less than two years old with a congenital heart defect. Sequencing was performed on thymocytes. CDR3 nucleotide sequence: TGTGCCAGCTCACCAGCGGGGGAGGAGGAAGAGACCCAGTACTTC. The encoded protein is CASSPAGEEEETQYF. Full variable domain (rest looked up from reference TRBV18 and TRBJ2-5): NAGVMQNPRHLVRRRGQEARLRCSPMKGHSHVYWYRQLPEEGLKFMVYLQKENIIDESGMPKERFSAEFPKEGPSILRIQQVVRGDSAAYFCASSPAGEEEETQYFGPGTRLLVL.